A selection of T cell receptor beta chains follows, all from one sample in a study of blood T cell repertoires in COVID-19. The repertoire was sequenced with immunoSEQ multiplex PCR; TCRdb's copy has only in-frame clones and lacks some. The table has roughly 50,000 clones, about nine tenths seen once. Sequenced material: peripheral blood. The receptors originated from a woman aged 35 to 49 with active COVID-19. CDR3s include the opening cysteine and the closing phenylalanine or tryptophan. A D gene is named only where the DNA matches it firmly. The size field is filled for only some rows; it gives once, few, many or a size class.

d_call j_call clone_size v_call cdr3_nt cdr3_aa
TRBD2 TRBJ2-1 NA TRBV29-1 TGCAGCGTTGAAGGTAGTACTAGCGGGGGGCATGAGCAGTTCTTC CSVEGSTSGGHEQFF
TRBD1 TRBJ2-1 NA TRBV29-1 TGCAGCGTTGCAGTCGGGGCGACAGGGGGGAATGAGCAGTTCTTC CSVAVGATGGNEQFF
TRBD1 TRBJ1-5 few TRBV7-6 TGTGCCAGCAGCCAAGGACAGGGTAGCAATCAGCCCCAGCATTTT CASSQGQGSNQPQHF
NA TRBJ2-5 NA TRBV19 TGTGCCAGTAGTATAAACAGGGCGGAGACCCAGTACTTC CASSINRAETQYF
NA TRBJ2-7 NA TRBV3-1/TRBV3-2 TGTGCCACCACGGGGCGGGGCGGCCACGAGCAGTACTTC CATTGRGGHEQYF
TRBD1 TRBJ2-5 NA TRBV5-8 TGTGCCAGCAGCCCATTGACAGGGTCGCAAGAGACCCAGTACTTC CASSPLTGSQETQYF
TRBD2 TRBJ2-1 NA TRBV4-1 TGCGCCAGCAGCCAAGTTCGGGGGGGTTACAATGAGCAGTTCTTC CASSQVRGGYNEQFF
TRBD1 TRBJ1-1 NA TRBV5-4 TGTGCCAGCAGCTTTGACAGGGCATACACTGAAGCTTTCTTT CASSFDRAYTEAFF
NA TRBJ1-2 NA TRBV2 TGTGCCAGCAGTGTAATCCAGGGTCAAGGCGGCTACACCTTC CASSVIQGQGGYTF
NA TRBJ2-3 NA TRBV5-4 TGTGCCAGCAGCTTGGCCTGGGGCAGGGGCCCAGATACGCAGTATTTT CASSLAWGRGPDTQYF
NA TRBJ1-3 NA TRBV6-5 TGTGCCAGCAGTACCACAACTGGAAACACCATATATTTT CASSTTTGNTIYF
NA TRBJ2-1 NA TRBV6-1 TGTGCCAGCAGTGAAGGAGGCCCTGATGAGCAGTTCTTC CASSEGGPDEQFF
TRBD2 TRBJ2-3 NA TRBV2 TGTGCCAGCAGTGAAGATTATGGCGGGGGGGCCTCAGATACGCAGTATTTT CASSEDYGGGASDTQYF